This T cell receptor (beta chain) came from a study of blood T cell repertoires in COVID-19. Looking at the study overall: Researchers got acute and convalescent COVID-19 samples from the United States, Italy and Spain. T cells, B-cell-depleted T cells, or PBMCs provided the cDNA or gDNA that served as material.

Authors' data handling: Quantification of nucleated cells was approximated via reference gene primer amplification. Data came from immunoSEQ multiplex PCR; TCRdb stores just in-frame clones and leaves some out. D and trimming were read from the DNA, whereas the V and J calls and clone size are those reported in that table. The data hold 150,000 or so clones, with about 80% observed a single time. CDR3 length equals 12 residues. V gave up 2 bases and J gave up 5 bases, with 4 bases separating them. The germline gives CDR1 SGHNT, CDR2 YYREEE (reference sequence). The clonotype originates from a woman in her fifties or sixties with acute or convalescent COVID-19. The sample comprised peripheral blood. V usage is TRBV5-4 and J usage is TRBJ2-2; D call uncertain. Here the CDR3 DNA reads TGTGCCAGCAGCTTTCCGACCGGGGAGCTGTTTTTT. Translated: CASSFPTGELFF.